This T cell receptor beta chain derives from a study of cytomegalovirus exposure and HLA in healthy donors. Overall study results and limits: Most sequenced TCRs were rare (though some public TCRs occurred in many donors).

CDR1 is LNHDA, CDR2 SQIVND, per germline (reference sequence). V lost 6 bases, J lost 4 bases, and 12 bases lay in between. The CDR3 extends over 13 amino acids. On this clone: Antigen: not known.

Researchers ran the PCR with 60 Vbeta and 13 Jbeta primers. The data were produced by immunoSEQ multiplex PCR, yet TCRdb's version contains in-frame clones alone and is incomplete. The sample has around 67,000 clones, about 84% seen once; the top ten hold 7.8%. The rearrangement uses TRBV19 and TRBJ1-2, with D possibly being TRBD1 (5 bases). This clonotype was sampled from a man aged 18 to 29 in good health and CMV-seropositive. The specimen was PBMCs. For the CDR3, the DNA is TGTGCCAGTAGCCGGAGGGGCTTCTATGGCTACACCTTC. Protein product: CASSRRGFYGYTF.